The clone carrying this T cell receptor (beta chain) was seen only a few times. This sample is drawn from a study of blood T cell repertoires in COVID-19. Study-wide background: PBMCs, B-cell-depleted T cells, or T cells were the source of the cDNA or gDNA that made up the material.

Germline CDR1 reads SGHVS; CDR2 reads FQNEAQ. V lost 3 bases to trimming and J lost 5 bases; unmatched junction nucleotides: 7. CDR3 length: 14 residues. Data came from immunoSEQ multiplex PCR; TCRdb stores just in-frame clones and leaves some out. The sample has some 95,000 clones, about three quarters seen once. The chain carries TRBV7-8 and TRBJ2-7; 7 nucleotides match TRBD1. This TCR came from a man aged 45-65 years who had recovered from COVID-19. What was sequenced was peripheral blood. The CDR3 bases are TGTGCCAGCAGCTTCCCTCGGACAGGAAACGAGCAGTACTTC. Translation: CASSFPRTGNEQYF. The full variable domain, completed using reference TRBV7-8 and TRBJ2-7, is GAGVSQSPRYKVAKRGQDVALRCDPISGHVSLFWYQQALGQGPEFLTYFQNEAQLDKSGLPSDRFFAERPEGSVSTLKIQRTQQEDSAVYLCASSFPRTGNEQYFGPGTRLTVT.